Detailed here is one TCR beta chain. The target of this receptor is not known. There are no base qualities to consult, and no much larger clone falls within one base. From V the trimming removes 6 bases and from J it removes 2 bases, while the gene matches leave 3 bases of the junction unaccounted for. The germline V gene (reference sequence) specifies LNHDA as CDR1 and SQIVND as CDR2. Spanning cysteine to phenylalanine, the CDR3 consists of 14 amino acids. Only the CDR3 DNA is retained, 42 bases long and in frame from the first base. TCRbeta CDR3 regions were amplified from genomic DNA by means of the immunoSEQ Assay, a bias-controlled multiplex PCR. The paper's processing steps were these. The number of nucleated cells in each sample was estimated by amplification of reference gene primers within the assay. To quantify the absolute abundance of each unique TCRbeta CDR3 rearrangement, sequence reads were collapsed and filtered. For each sample, productive Simpson clonality was calculated as the square root of Simpson's diversity index across productive rearrangements. TCRdb re-hosts the immuneACCESS table, in-frame sequences only. Its copies lack some clones; in the studies checked, an unresolved V gene accounts for under half of them, and the cause for the rest is not known. That table is the source of V, J and clone size, and D and trimming were worked out from the DNA. The sample records 85,000 to 110,000 clones, roughly 90% of which are singletons. Approximately 3.5% of the sample is in the top ten clones.

Whole blood was collected in K2EDTA tubes by collaborating institutions according to the institutions' own protocols. Collaborator samples were shipped for TCRbeta analysis as frozen whole blood, isolated PBMCs, or DNA extracted from either sample type. This sample is part of a study of blood T cell repertoires in COVID-19 (dated by TCRdb to about 2020). In terms of the full investigation: Collaborator samples came from the United States, Italy and Spain and covered acute and convalescent phases of COVID-19. The prospective study material was composed of cDNA or gDNA derived from T cells, B-cell-depleted T cells, or PBMCs. Subjects who had been exposed to COVID-19, were actively infected with it, or had recovered from it provided the deeply sampled blood TCRbeta repertoires that made up the dataset. The repertoires were made available in a free public database intended to serve as a resource for research on the immune response to SARS-CoV-2. The samples were drawn from two sources: the first 160 participants of the ongoing ImmuneRACE study, and 1,200 or so subjects contributed by 6 global collaborators. Sample metadata almost always included a de-identified subject ID, COVID-19 status, age in years and sex. HLA class I and class II types, where available, came from metadata supplied by the sample provider rather than from assay-based typing. Study-wide conclusions, independent of this receptor: How much clinical and demographic metadata was included differed by source and by participant, and the metadata was provided uncurated.

The TCR originated in a woman between 55 and 75 years old with acute or convalescent COVID-19. The sample consisted of peripheral blood. The chain joins TRBV19 to TRBJ2-3; 9 junctional bases match TRBD2. The encoded CDR3 is CASRTSGHTDTQYF. DNA sequence: TGTGCCAGTAGGACTAGCGGACACACAGATACGCAGTATTTT.